Presented here are 19 T cell receptor beta chains from one specimen sequenced in a study of cytomegalovirus exposure and HLA in healthy donors. The primer mix had 60 Vbeta and 13 Jbeta primers. The table came from immunoSEQ multiplex PCR; TCRdb's copy has only in-frame clones and leaves some out. The repertoire consists of about 160,000 clones, with roughly 81% occurring once and the leading ten covering less than 15%. Sequences were obtained from PBMCs. The receptors here all came from a woman between 50 and 59 years old in good health and CMV-seronegative.

The V call is TRBV9, the J call TRBJ1-1; a possible D gene is TRBD1 (6 bases). The CDR3 consists of 15 residues. Germline CDR1 is SGDLS and CDR2 is YYNGEE. V lost 3 bases and J 5 bases, leaving 17 bases between the germline ends. CDR3 protein: CASSALTGSRTEAFF. CDR3 nucleotides: TGTGCCAGCAGCGCTTTAACAGGGTCCCGGACTGAAGCTTTCTTT.

This clone turned up a few times. The chain joins TRBV10-3 to TRBJ1-1; D is unclear. Trimming stripped 4 bases from V and 5 bases from J, with 5 bases between. Germline CDR1 reads ENHRY; CDR2 reads SYGVKD. The length of the CDR3 is 11 residues. The CDR3 DNA sequence: TGTGCCATCAGTGCGGGGACTGAAGCTTTCTTT. It translates to CAISAGTEAFF.

The chain employs TRBV19 and TRBJ2-3, with TRBD2 matching 15 bases. The CDR3 is 15 residues long. Unmatched junction bases numbered 5, after V lost 5 bases and J lost 8 bases. CDR1 and CDR2 from the germline V gene are LNHDA and SQIVND (reference sequence). The CDR3 loop is CASSSGLAGGSTQYF. CDR3 DNA sequence: TGTGCCAGTAGTTCCGGACTAGCGGGGGGGAGTACGCAGTATTTT.

The chain carries TRBV25-1 and TRBJ2-7; D is possibly TRBD2 (5 bases). The germline gives CDR1 MGHDK, CDR2 SYGVNS. This CDR3 region has 12 residues. V was trimmed by 7 bases and J by 7 bases, leaving 14 bases between them. The CDR3 DNA reads TGTGCCAGCACGACCCCCTCGGGGGAGCAGTACTTC. This translates into CASTTPSGEQYF.

This sequence joins TRBV5-1 and TRBJ1-2; a weak D match, TRBD1 (6 bases). The ends were cut back, 4 bases at V and 2 bases at J, with 6 bases in the middle. CDR1 and CDR2 (germline): SGHRS, YFSETQ. This CDR3 is 12 amino acids long. CDR3 region: CASSGQNYGYTF. The CDR3 DNA sequence: TGCGCCAGCAGCGGACAGAACTATGGCTACACCTTC.

The chain links TRBV7-6 to TRBJ2-5, with TRBD2 identical over 7 bases. This CDR3 spans 15 amino acids. V was clipped by 1 base and J by 5 bases; unmatched bases: 7. CDR1 and CDR2 from the germline V gene are SGHVS and FNYEAQ. The CDR3 bases are TGTGCCAGCAGCTTAGGGCGGGAGAGGATCGAGACCCAGTACTTC. Its protein product is CASSLGRERIETQYF.

J is TRBJ2-3 and V is TRBV14; 9 bases line up with TRBD2. The CDR3 consists of 14 residues. Germline V CDR1 and CDR2: SGHDN, FVKESK. The V segment lost 0 bases and the J segment 7 bases; nucleotides outside the gene matches: 2. The CDR3 reads CASSQDLAGYTQYF. CDR3 in DNA: TGTGCCAGCAGCCAAGACCTAGCGGGGTATACGCAGTATTTT.

This chain uses TRBV6-4 with TRBJ1-2, with 10 bases fitting TRBD1. Germline assignment: CDR1 MRHNA and CDR2 SNTAGT. With 1 base clipped from V and 6 bases from J, the junction kept 5 bases outside the gene matches. The CDR3 totals 15 residues. The CDR3 loop reads CASSDFGQGVDGYTF. The CDR3 DNA is TGTGCCAGCAGTGACTTTGGACAGGGGGTCGATGGCTACACCTTC.

V and J are TRBV7-9 and TRBJ2-3, with a tentative D call TRBD2 (5 bases). The V end lost 1 base, the J end lost 0 bases, and 11 bases lay between the germline ends. Germline lookup yields CDR1 SEHNR and CDR2 FQNEAQ (reference sequence). The CDR3 contains 16 residues. The CDR3 loop reads CASSLGTGLSTDTQYF. DNA of the CDR3: TGTGCCAGCAGCTTAGGCACTGGACTCAGCACAGATACGCAGTATTTT.

This clone was observed once. The chain is built from TRBV6-5 and TRBJ2-5; maybe TRBD1 (7 bases). The CDR3 length is 14 residues. Germline V CDR1 and CDR2: MNHEY, SVGAGI. V lost 0 bases and J lost 4, with 9 bases in between. In nucleotides, the CDR3 is TGTGCCAGCAGTTACTCGCAGGGGGGAGAGACCCAGTACTTC. It yields the protein CASSYSQGGETQYF.

This clone has a handful of counts. V and J are TRBV6-6 and TRBJ1-2, with 9 bases lining up with TRBD1. J was trimmed by 5 bases and V by 6 bases; bases with no gene match: 7. The CDR3 loop spans 14 amino acids. CDR1 is MNHNY and CDR2 is SVGAGI in the germline V gene (reference sequence). The CDR3 DNA reads TGTGCCAGCAGAACAGGGGGCCTGGAGTATGGCTACACCTTC. As protein: CASRTGGLEYGYTF.

This chain connects TRBV27 to TRBJ2-4; a weak D match, TRBD1 (6 bases). Germline-derived CDR1 and CDR2 are MNHEY and SMNVEV (reference sequence). V was cut by 5 bases and J by 15 bases, with 20 bases left in between. The CDR3 is made up of 13 amino acids. CDR3 nucleotide sequence: TGTGCCAGCAGTCCATTAATACAGGGTTTGCGGTACTTC. Residues: CASSPLIQGLRYF.

This sequence joins TRBV5-1 and TRBJ1-2; 8 bases are a match to TRBD1. There are 14 residues in the CDR3. Germline CDR1 and CDR2: SGHRS and YFSETQ. With 3 bases clipped from V and 3 bases from J, the junction kept 4 bases outside the gene matches. The CDR3 sequence: CASSSTGGDYGYTF. The CDR3 DNA reads TGCGCCAGCAGCTCCACAGGGGGGGACTATGGCTACACCTTC. Using reference TRBV5-1 and TRBJ1-2 for the parts outside the CDR3, the full variable domain is KAGVTQTPRYLIKTRGQQVTLSCSPISGHRSVSWYQQTPGQGLQFLFEYFSETQRNKGNFPGRFSGRQFSNSRSEMNVSTLELGDSALYLCASSSTGGDYGYTFGSGTRLTVV.

The CDR3 DNA reads as TGTGCCAGCAGCTTAGCGCGGCACCAAGAGACCCAGTACTTC. Amino acids: CASSLARHQETQYF. The chain couples TRBV7-2 to TRBJ2-5; D remains unclear. The CDR3 extends over 14 amino acids. Germline lookup yields CDR1 SGHTA and CDR2 FQGNSA. Trimming pared 0 bases from V and 0 bases from J, leaving 5 bases between. Full variable domain (rest looked up from reference TRBV7-2 and TRBJ2-5): GAGVSQSPSNKVTEKGKDVELRCDPISGHTALYWYRQSLGQGLEFLIYFQGNSAPDKSGLPSDRFSAERTGGSVSTLTIQRTQQEDSAVYLCASSLARHQETQYFGPGTRLLVL.

The V and J genes are TRBV5-1 and TRBJ2-6; 14 nucleotides line up with TRBD2. The CDR3 is 19 residues long. Germline-derived CDR1 and CDR2 are SGHRS and YFSETQ. V shed 0 bases and J 1 base; nucleotides not matched to a gene: 3. The DNA of the CDR3 is TGCGCCAGCAGCTTGGCAGGGACTAGCGGGGGATCTGGGGCCAACGTCCTGACTTTC. It codes for CASSLAGTSGGSGANVLTF.

The J gene is TRBJ2-4, the V gene TRBV12-2; TRBD1, the D gene given by the table, was not confirmed from the DNA. TRBV12-2 is a known pseudogene. The CDR3 length is 16 residues. In DNA, the CDR3 is TGTGCAAGTCGCTTACCGGACGGACAGGGCGAAAACATTCAGTACTTC. It translates to CASRLPDGQGENIQYF.

This clone has just a few counts. The CDR3 nucleotides read TGCGCCAGCAGCTTGACCCGGGGGGGACAGGATACGCAGTATTTT. Encoded protein: CASSLTRGGQDTQYF. The chain joins TRBV5-1 to TRBJ2-3; possibly TRBD2 for D (8 bases). V was shortened by 1 base and J by 6 bases, with 15 bases between the two germline ends. Germline V CDR1 and CDR2: SGHRS, YFSETQ. This CDR3 is built from 15 residues.

The J gene is TRBJ2-5, the V gene TRBV5-4; perhaps TRBD2 as D (5 bases). Between the trimmed V and J ends, which lost 3 bases and 4 bases, there was a span of 19 bases. There are 16 residues in the CDR3. CDR1 and CDR2 (germline): SGHNT, YYREEE (reference sequence). CDR3 sequence: CASSSTYHVGGETQYF. CDR3 nucleotides: TGTGCCAGCAGCTCAACCTACCACGTAGGAGGAGAGACCCAGTACTTC.

The gene calls are TRBV2 and TRBJ2-6; D might be TRBD1 (5 bases). The germline CDR1 and CDR2 sequences are SNHLY and FYNNEI. The CDR3 runs 15 residues. V lost 7 bases and J lost 0, with 10 bases in between. The CDR3 DNA sequence: TGTGCCAGCAAGACCGACAGCTCTGGGGCCAACGTCCTGACTTTC. Protein sequence: CASKTDSSGANVLTF.